What follows is one T cell receptor (beta chain) and its context. The target antigen is unknown. These data belong to a study of cytomegalovirus exposure and HLA in healthy donors. The wider study: Sequencing of about 179 million T cells in an earlier analysis found 100 million or so unique TCR beta sequences.

PCR involved 60 Vbeta and 13 Jbeta primers. Using immunoSEQ multiplex PCR, the repertoire was profiled, and TCRdb retains in-frame clones only, with some absent. The sample lists approximately 280,000 clones; 86% were seen once. CDR1 and CDR2 from the germline V gene are MNHEY and SVGAGI. V lost 0 bases to trimming and J lost 6 bases, with 13 bases between them. This CDR3 contains 15 residues. Study-level results: Rare TCR sequences dominated, though some public TCRs recurred in many donors. In a later analysis, several top co-occurrence clusters appeared linked to parvovirus B19, influenza, CMV and Epstein-Barr virus. Researchers reported from a later analysis that most CMV-associated TCR beta chains appeared HLA-restricted.

This chain uses TRBV6-5 with TRBJ2-3; the D gene is possibly TRBD2 (6 bases). Material for sequencing was PBMCs. The sequence was collected from a man in his forties or fifties in good health and CMV-seropositive. The CDR3 region is CASSYSSEGGDTQYF. The CDR3 coding sequence is TGTGCCAGCAGTTACTCGTCGGAGGGTGGCGATACGCAGTATTTT.